What follows are 14 T cell receptor beta chains derived from one specimen sequenced in a study of cytomegalovirus exposure and HLA in healthy donors. The PCR had 60 Vbeta and 13 Jbeta primers. Sequenced by immunoSEQ multiplex PCR; TCRdb stores in-frame clones only, minus some. This table has about 180,000 clones, around 80% appearing once. Sequenced input: PBMCs. All receptors come from a man aged 35 to 55 in good health and CMV-seronegative.

The chain recombines TRBV4-3 with TRBJ1-2; D not certain. Trimming took 2 bases from V and 0 from J, leaving 10 bases between them. Germline CDR1 is LGHNA and CDR2 is YSLEER. The CDR3 totals 15 residues. CDR3 region: CASSQKTVANYGYTF. DNA of the CDR3: TGCGCCAGCAGCCAAAAAACAGTAGCTAACTATGGCTACACCTTC.

The chain links TRBV7-9 to TRBJ2-2, with 9 bases fitting TRBD1. The CDR3 covers 17 residues. V lost 4 bases, J lost 3 bases, and 9 bases stayed unmatched. CDR1 SEHNR and CDR2 FQNEAQ come from the germline V gene (reference sequence). DNA for the CDR3: TGTGCCAGCAGCTCCCGGAGGACAGGGGATTACACCGGGGAGCTGTTTTTT. This codes for CASSSRRTGDYTGELFF.

This chain joins TRBV13 and TRBJ1-4, with D unresolved. Germline V CDR1 and CDR2: PRHDT, FYEKMQ (reference sequence). V lost 6 bases, J lost 7 bases, and 15 bases lay in between. The length of the CDR3 is 14 residues. The CDR3 protein is CASSRAGWAEKLFF. In nucleotides, the CDR3 is TGTGCCAGCAGTAGGGCGGGTTGGGCTGAAAAACTGTTTTTT.

This clone has a handful of counts. The chain is built from TRBV6-5 and TRBJ1-3, with a possible D match to TRBD1 (5 bases). CDR1 is MNHEY and CDR2 is SVGAGI in the germline V gene. The CDR3 is made up of 15 amino acids. V lost 5 bases and J 0 bases, leaving 11 bases between the germline ends. The CDR3 nucleotides read TGTGCCAGCAGTCAGGGCTTCATCTCTGGAAACACCATATATTTT. It yields the protein CASSQGFISGNTIYF.

The gene calls are TRBV19 and TRBJ1-4; D not certain. The V and J ends lost 3 bases and 0 bases respectively, with 14 bases between them. This CDR3 has 17 amino acids. In germline, CDR1 is LNHDA, CDR2 SQIVND (reference sequence). The CDR3 DNA reads as TGTGCCAGTAGTATGGCGCAGGTCGGTGCAACTAATGAAAAACTGTTTTTT. Translation: CASSMAQVGATNEKLFF.

The V call is TRBV5-8, the J call TRBJ2-3; no reliable D call. This CDR3 is built from 17 residues. Deletions cut 1 base from V and 2 bases from J, with 17 bases between. Germline CDR1 SGHTS, CDR2 YDEGEE. The CDR3 DNA reads as TGTGCCAGCAGCTTGCTTGACACCCTCACTTTCACAGATACGCAGTATTTT. Translating it yields CASSLLDTLTFTDTQYF.

This clone appeared a single time. This chain joins TRBV7-2 and TRBJ1-5; TRBD1 is a possible D gene (6 bases). The ends were cut back, 4 bases at V and 7 bases at J, with 14 bases in the middle. This CDR3 contains 14 residues. Germline V gives CDR1 SGHTA, CDR2 FQGNSA. CDR3 in DNA: TGTGCCAGCAGCTCCTCAGGGGAGCTCCAGCCCCAGCATTTT. Its protein is CASSSSGELQPQHF.

This chain uses TRBV19 with TRBJ1-1; tentative D call: TRBD1 (6 bases). The germline CDR1 and CDR2 sequences are LNHDA and SQIVND (reference sequence). The CDR3 sequence is 16 residues long. The V and J ends lost 3 bases and 1 base respectively, with 15 bases between them. The CDR3 region is CASSIFGGARNTEAFF. CDR3 bases: TGTGCCAGTAGTATCTTCGGGGGGGCTCGGAACACTGAAGCTTTCTTT.

Remarks on this clone: This likely comes from a read error, as the CDR3 has no conserved phenylalanine or tryptophan at its end. The CDR3 loop reads CASRTGPSAYTL. CDR3 DNA sequence: TGTGCCAGTAGGACAGGGCCCTCCGCCTACACCCTC. The chain employs TRBV19 and TRBJ1-2, with 7 bases identical to TRBD1. The CDR3 covers 12 residues. In germline, CDR1 is LNHDA, CDR2 SQIVND (reference sequence). The junction had 8 bases not matched to a gene; V was cut back by 6 bases and J by 10 bases.

CDR3 sequence: CASSYSYGSNQPQHF. In DNA, the CDR3 is TGTGCCAGCAGTTACTCCTACGGTAGCAATCAGCCCCAGCATTTT. The chain employs TRBV6-5 and TRBJ1-5; D gene ambiguous. The length of the CDR3 is 15 residues. The germline V and J ends were trimmed by 0 bases and 0 bases, with 6 bases remaining between them. Germline CDR1 is MNHEY and CDR2 is SVGAGI.

The chain has TRBV28 and TRBJ1-1; tentatively, D is TRBD1 (5 bases). With 4 bases removed from V and 4 bases from J, the gap between germline ends came to 7 bases. Per germline, CDR1 MDHEN and CDR2 SYDVKM. This CDR3 region has 12 residues. The CDR3: CASSSRGTEAFF. The CDR3 nucleotides read TGTGCCAGCAGTTCTAGGGGCACTGAAGCTTTCTTT.

The chain employs TRBV19 and TRBJ1-3; 8 bases agree with TRBD1. This CDR3 has 16 residues. Germline CDR1 LNHDA, CDR2 SQIVND (reference sequence). Unmatched junction bases numbered 12, after V lost 5 bases and J lost 6 bases. In DNA form, the CDR3 reads TGTGCCAGTAGTCCAGGGGGCCATTTCCTATCAAACACCATATATTTT. Protein product: CASSPGGHFLSNTIYF. Looking up the rest from reference TRBV19 and TRBJ1-3 gives the full variable domain: DGGITQSPKYLFRKEGQNVTLSCEQNLNHDAMYWYRQDPGQGLRLIYYSQIVNDFQKGDIAEGYSVSREKKESFPLTVTSAQKNPTAFYLCASSPGGHFLSNTIYFGEGSWLTVV.

A single count supports this clone. This chain connects TRBV7-9 to TRBJ1-4; D ambiguous. This CDR3 has 13 residues. Per germline, CDR1 SEHNR and CDR2 FQNEAQ (reference sequence). Between the trimmed V and J ends, which lost 7 bases and 8 bases, there was a span of 14 bases. The CDR3 region has the DNA TGTGCCAGCACCATGGCCGGAGTCGAAAAACTGTTTTTT. Protein product: CASTMAGVEKLFF. Complete variable domain (other parts from reference TRBV7-9 and TRBJ1-4): DTGVSQNPRHKITKRGQNVTFRCDPISEHNRLYWYRQTLGQGPEFLTYFQNEAQLEKSRLLSDRFSAERPKGSFSTLEIQRTEQGDSAMYLCASTMAGVEKLFFGSGTQLSVL.

The chain recombines TRBV6-6 with TRBJ2-7, with D maybe TRBD1 (5 bases). Trimming removed 4 bases at V and 6 bases at J, with 10 bases between. The CDR3 runs to 12 residues. Germline V gene sequence: CDR1 MNHNY, CDR2 SVGAGI (reference sequence). The CDR3 nucleotides are TGTGCCAGCAGTTCCCAGGGCCGCGAGCAGTACTTC. Translated, it gives CASSSQGREQYF.